This section outlines one T cell receptor beta chain sequence together with its context. Antigen: not known. The data belong to a study of T cell responses to AZD1222 COVID-19 vaccine. At the level of the study: Second-dose schedules of about 4 or about 12 weeks were combined. Study results and caveats: Dominant at 160-218 and 743-854, vaccine-associated CD4 TCRs also spanned spike. Donors, mostly white British, included more females; clonal diversity was possibly underestimated. Seropositivity was recorded at baseline in only 6 or 7 AZD1222 recipients.

Some clones are missing from TCRdb's copy, which holds only in-frame ones; the method was immunoSEQ multiplex PCR. The sample contains under 95,000 clones, under 95% of which appear only once. The TCR originated in an adult in good health. This sample comprised peripheral blood, obtained on day 0 of AZD1222 vaccination.

CDR3 protein: CASSQSDRGVTNIQYF. The CDR3 nucleotides read TGTGCCAGCAGCCAATCGGACAGGGGGGTTACGAACATTCAGTACTTC. The chain is built from TRBV3-1 (or the pseudogene TRBV3-2) and TRBJ2-4, with 10 bases fitting TRBD1. V trimming: 2 bases; J trimming: 7 bases; junction bases outside the gene matches: 8. CDR1 is LGHDT and CDR2 is YNNKEL in the germline V gene (reference sequence). The CDR3 totals 16 residues.